Reported below is one TCR beta chain. Its antigen remains unknown. The time point here: pre-sensitization, week 0. As for treatment: therapeutic diphenylcyclopropenone sensitization with weekly scalp DPC. CDR1 and CDR2 (germline): SQVTM, ANQGSEA. The CDR3 runs to 13 residues. The V gene lost 7 bases and the J gene lost 3 bases, with 14 bases spanning the gap. The data belong to a study of human T cells and chemical hapten exposure. Whole-study findings and limits: Expanded TCRs produced significantly more large CDR3 similarity clusters than controls did.

The library attached unique molecular identifiers to individual cDNA molecules. TCRdb passed the RACE reads through MiXCR, listing each CDR3 protein once. Here the sample spans about 380,000 distinct CDR3 sequences, roughly 5% being singletons. J is TRBJ2-3 and V is TRBV29-1; tentatively, D is TRBD1 or TRBD2 (6 bases each). The sequence derives from a woman in her forties or fifties with alopecia areata. Some clones in this sample may be carry-over from other donors' samples. Here the sequenced sample was whole blood, taken in connection with sensitization to the hapten diphenylcyclopropenone (DPC). CDR3 nucleotide sequence: TGCAGCGCGAGAGGGGGGAAGACAGATACGCAGTATTTT. It yields the protein CSARGGKTDTQYF.